This is a list of T cell receptor beta chains from one sample in a study of T cell clones after liver transplantation. Generated by immunoSEQ multiplex PCR, the TCRdb table keeps only in-frame clones and is missing some. The data show 25,000 to 35,000 clones, about 94% seen once. Sample: CD8+ T cells from blood, taken 12 months after liver transplant. The receptor set was obtained from a human patient who received a liver transplant. Some T cells may be provided by the graft donor. CDR3s include the opening cysteine and the closing phenylalanine or tryptophan. D genes are given only for firm matches. Expanded clones are given a class, and other clones once, few, many or no size at all.

TGTGCCAGCAGCATCCTTCCAAATGAGCAGTTCTTC,CASSILPNEQFF,TRBJ2-1,-,TRBV7-9,-
TGTGCCAGCAGTTCTCGTAACACCGGGGAGCTGTTTTTT,CASSSRNTGELFF,TRBJ2-2,-,TRBV28,-
TGCAGCGTTCTCACAGGGAGCTCCTACAATGAGCAGTTCTTC,CSVLTGSSYNEQFF,TRBJ2-1,-,TRBV29-1,-
TGTGCCAGCAGCTTTCGTCCCTACGAGCAGTACTTC,CASSFRPYEQYF,TRBJ2-7,-,TRBV7-9,-
TGTGCCAGCAGCGTGCAGGGGGCAAACTATGGCTACACCTTC,CASSVQGANYGYTF,TRBJ1-2,TRBD1,TRBV9,-
TGTGCCAGTAGTGCAGCTTCTAGAGGCTCCTACAATGAGCAGTTCTTC,CASSAASRGSYNEQFF,TRBJ2-1,-,TRBV19,-
TGTGCCAGTAGTATCCGCCTAGCTGACCCCTACGAGCAGTACTTC,CASSIRLADPYEQYF,TRBJ2-7,-,TRBV19,once
TGTGCCAGCAGTTTACAGGGTAACGGGGAGCTGTTTTTT,CASSLQGNGELFF,TRBJ2-2,-,TRBV27,-
TGTGCCAGCAGCTTGCAGGAAGGTTTCTACACCTTC,CASSLQEGFYTF,TRBJ1-2,-,TRBV5-6,-
TGTGCTAGCAGTTCCGGACTAGCGGTTTACAATGAGCAGTTCTTC,CASSSGLAVYNEQFF,TRBJ2-1,TRBD2,TRBV7-7,-
TGTGCCAGCAGTTTATCGATGGGGGGGAGTCAGCCCCAGCATTTT,CASSLSMGGSQPQHF,TRBJ1-5,-,TRBV27,once
TGTGCCAGCAGCCAATCCATCGCAGAACCCTACGAGCAGTACTTC,CASSQSIAEPYEQYF,TRBJ2-7,-,TRBV14,-